This TCR beta chain comes out of a study of regulatory T cells in long-lasting Graves disease. The CDR3 contains 17 residues. Losses at the gene ends were 5 bases for V and 7 bases for J; bases not matched to a gene: 16. Germline loops: CDR1 SGHVS, CDR2 FQNEAQ. Investigators prepared the TCR beta libraries by applying iRepertoire HTBI primers and Arm-PCR of CDR3 regions. MiXCR, applied by TCRdb to the multiplex PCR reads, yields one record per CDR3 protein. The data hold about 470,000 distinct CDR3 sequences, with around a fifth observed a single time. Time point indicated: persistent/refractory GD, antithyroid drugs over 5 years with positive TRAb. The TCR library was prepared using RNA isolated from PBMCs. This clonotype came up a few times.

Specimen: peripheral blood mononuclear cells (PBMCs), collected when the disease was refractory, from a patient treated with antithyroid drugs. This receptor was taken from a female donor with Graves disease. This chain uses TRBV7-8 with TRBJ2-1, with 8 bases identical to TRBD2. As DNA, the CDR3 is TGTGCCAGCAGCCCACGACGAATCGGGGGGGCGGGGAATGAGCAGTTCTTC. Its protein product is CASSPRRIGGAGNEQFF. The entire variable domain, with the rest obtained from reference TRBV7-8 and TRBJ2-1, is as follows: GAGVSQSPRYKVAKRGQDVALRCDPISGHVSLFWYQQALGQGPEFLTYFQNEAQLDKSGLPSDRFFAERPEGSVSTLKIQRTQQEDSAVYLCASSPRRIGGAGNEQFFGPGTRLTVL.